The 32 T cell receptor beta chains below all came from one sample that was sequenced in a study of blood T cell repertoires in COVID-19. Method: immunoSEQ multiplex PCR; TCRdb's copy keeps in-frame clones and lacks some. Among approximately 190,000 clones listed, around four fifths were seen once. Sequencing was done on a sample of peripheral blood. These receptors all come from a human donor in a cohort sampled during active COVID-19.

CDR3 bases: TGTGCCACACTACAGGGGGCACGTTCGGCCAACGTCCTGACTTTC. As protein: CATLQGARSANVLTF. The rearrangement joins TRBV28 to TRBJ2-6; 9 bases fit TRBD1. CDR1 and CDR2 (germline): MDHEN, SYDVKM. The CDR3 has 15 residues. Trimming cost V 10 bases and J 6 bases; bases outside gene matches: 10.

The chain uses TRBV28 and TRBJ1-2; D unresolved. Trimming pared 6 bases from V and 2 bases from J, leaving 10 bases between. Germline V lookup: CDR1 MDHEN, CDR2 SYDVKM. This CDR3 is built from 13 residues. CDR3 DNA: TGTGCCAGCAGCTCTACGGTAAACTATGGCTACACCTTC. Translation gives CASSSTVNYGYTF.

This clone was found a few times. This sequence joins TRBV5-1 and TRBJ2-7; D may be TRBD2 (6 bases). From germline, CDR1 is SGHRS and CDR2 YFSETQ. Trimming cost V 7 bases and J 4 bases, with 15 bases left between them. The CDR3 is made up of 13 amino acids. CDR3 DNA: TGCGCCAGCGCCGAGGGGACTTCTTACGAGCAGTACTTC. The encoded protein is CASAEGTSYEQYF.

The CDR3 loop is CATSGQAYGYTF. CDR3 DNA: TGTGCCACCTCGGGACAGGCCTATGGCTACACCTTC. The V call is TRBV10-3, the J call TRBJ1-2; 8 bases align to TRBD1. The CDR3 runs 12 residues. With V trimmed by 10 bases and J by 4 bases, 5 bases remained unmatched. The V gene's germline CDR1 is ENHRY and CDR2 SYGVKD.

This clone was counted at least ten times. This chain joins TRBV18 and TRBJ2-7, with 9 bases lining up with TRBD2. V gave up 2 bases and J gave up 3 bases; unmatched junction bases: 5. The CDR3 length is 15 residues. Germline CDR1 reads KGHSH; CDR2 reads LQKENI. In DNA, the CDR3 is TGTGCCAGCTCACCAGGCGGGGGGGGCCTCTACGAGCAGTACGTC. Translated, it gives CASSPGGGGLYEQYV.

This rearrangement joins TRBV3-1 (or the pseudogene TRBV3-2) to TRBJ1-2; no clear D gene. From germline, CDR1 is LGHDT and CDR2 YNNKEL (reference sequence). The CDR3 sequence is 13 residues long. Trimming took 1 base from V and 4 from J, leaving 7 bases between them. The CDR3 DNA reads TGTGCCAGCAGCCAAGTTGGGCTCTATGGCTACACCTTC. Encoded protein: CASSQVGLYGYTF.

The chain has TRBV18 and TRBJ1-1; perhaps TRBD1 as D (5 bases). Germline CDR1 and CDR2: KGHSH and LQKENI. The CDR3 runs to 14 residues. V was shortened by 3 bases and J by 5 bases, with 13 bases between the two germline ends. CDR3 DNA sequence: TGTGCCAGCTCACCGTCGGGGGTACGGACTGAAGCTTTCTTT. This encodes CASSPSGVRTEAFF. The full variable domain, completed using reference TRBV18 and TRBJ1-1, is NAGVMQNPRHLVRRRGQEARLRCSPMKGHSHVYWYRQLPEEGLKFMVYLQKENIIDESGMPKERFSAEFPKEGPSILRIQQVVRGDSAAYFCASSPSGVRTEAFFGQGTRLTVV.

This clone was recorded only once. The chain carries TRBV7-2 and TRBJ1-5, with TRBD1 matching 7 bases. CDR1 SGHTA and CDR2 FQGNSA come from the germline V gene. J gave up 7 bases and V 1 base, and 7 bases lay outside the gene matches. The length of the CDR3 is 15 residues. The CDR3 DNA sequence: TGTGCCAGCAGCTTAGTTGTGACAGGGTGGCAGCCCCAGCATTTT. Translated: CASSLVVTGWQPQHF.

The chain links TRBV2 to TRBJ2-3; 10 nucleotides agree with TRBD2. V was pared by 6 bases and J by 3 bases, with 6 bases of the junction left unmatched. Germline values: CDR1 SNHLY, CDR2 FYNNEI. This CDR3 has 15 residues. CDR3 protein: CASRNLAGETDTQYF. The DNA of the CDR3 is TGTGCCAGCAGGAATCTAGCGGGAGAGACAGATACGCAGTATTTT.

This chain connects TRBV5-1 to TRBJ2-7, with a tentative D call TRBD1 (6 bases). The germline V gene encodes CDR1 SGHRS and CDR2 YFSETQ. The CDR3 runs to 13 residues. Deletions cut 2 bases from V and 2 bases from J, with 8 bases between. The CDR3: CASSFGQTYEQYF. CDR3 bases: TGCGCCAGCAGCTTCGGACAGACCTACGAGCAGTACTTC.

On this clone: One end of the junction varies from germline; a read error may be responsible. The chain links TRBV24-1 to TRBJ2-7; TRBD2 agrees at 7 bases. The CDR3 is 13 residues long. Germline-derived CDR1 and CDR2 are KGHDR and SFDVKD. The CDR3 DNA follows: TGTGCCTCCTCTAGCGGAAACTCCTACGAGCAATACTTC. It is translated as CASSSGNSYEQYF.

The CDR3 reads CASRRETNTGELFF. DNA for the CDR3: TGTGCCAGCCGCCGGGAGACAAACACCGGGGAGCTGTTTTTT. The V call is TRBV6-4, the J call TRBJ2-2, with D tentatively TRBD2 (6 bases). This CDR3 spans 14 amino acids. Germline CDR1 is MRHNA and CDR2 is SNTAGT. The V end was cut by 8 bases, the J end by 2 bases, with 12 bases between.

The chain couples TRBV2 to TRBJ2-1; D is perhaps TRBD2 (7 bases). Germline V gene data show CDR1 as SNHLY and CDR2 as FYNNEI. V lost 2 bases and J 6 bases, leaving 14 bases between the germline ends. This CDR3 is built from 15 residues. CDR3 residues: CASSELRGGLNEQFF. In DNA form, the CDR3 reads TGTGCCAGCAGTGAATTGAGGGGGGGCCTCAATGAGCAGTTCTTC.

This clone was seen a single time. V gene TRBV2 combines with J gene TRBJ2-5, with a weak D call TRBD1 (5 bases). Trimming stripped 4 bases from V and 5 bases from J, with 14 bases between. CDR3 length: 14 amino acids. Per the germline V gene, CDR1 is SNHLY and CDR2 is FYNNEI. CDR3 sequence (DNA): TGTGCCAGCAGTGCCGTGGGCAGGGCTGAGACCCAGTACTTC. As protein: CASSAVGRAETQYF.

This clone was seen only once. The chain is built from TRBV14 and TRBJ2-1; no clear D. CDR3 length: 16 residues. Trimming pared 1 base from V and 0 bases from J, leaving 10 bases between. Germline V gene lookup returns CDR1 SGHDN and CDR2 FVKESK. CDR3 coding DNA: TGTGCCAGCAGCCAAGTTTTCGGTACCTCCTACAATGAGCAGTTCTTC. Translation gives CASSQVFGTSYNEQFF. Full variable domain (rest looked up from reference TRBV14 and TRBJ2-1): EAGVTQFPSHSVIEKGQTVTLRCDPISGHDNLYWYRRVMGKEIKFLLHFVKESKQDESGMPNNRFLAERTGGTYSTLKVQPAELEDSGVYFCASSQVFGTSYNEQFFGPGTRLTVL.

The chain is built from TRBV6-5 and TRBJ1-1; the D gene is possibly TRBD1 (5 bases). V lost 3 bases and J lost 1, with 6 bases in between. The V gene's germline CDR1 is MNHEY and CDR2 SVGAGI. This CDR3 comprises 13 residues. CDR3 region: CASSYQGNTEAFF. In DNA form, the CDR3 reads TGTGCCAGCAGTTATCAGGGGAACACTGAAGCTTTCTTT.

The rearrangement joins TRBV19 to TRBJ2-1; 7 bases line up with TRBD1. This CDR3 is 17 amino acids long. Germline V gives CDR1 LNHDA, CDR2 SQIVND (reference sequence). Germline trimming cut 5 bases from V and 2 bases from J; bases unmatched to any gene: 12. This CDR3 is CASSPRITGVTYNEQFF. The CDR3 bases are TGTGCCAGTAGTCCAAGAATAACAGGGGTCACCTACAATGAGCAGTTCTTC.

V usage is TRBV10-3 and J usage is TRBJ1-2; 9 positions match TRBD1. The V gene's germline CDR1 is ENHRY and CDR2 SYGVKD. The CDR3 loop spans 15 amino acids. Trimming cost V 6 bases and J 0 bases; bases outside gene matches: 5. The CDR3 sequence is CAISGGQGANYGYTF. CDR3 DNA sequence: TGTGCCATCAGCGGGGGACAGGGAGCTAACTATGGCTACACCTTC.

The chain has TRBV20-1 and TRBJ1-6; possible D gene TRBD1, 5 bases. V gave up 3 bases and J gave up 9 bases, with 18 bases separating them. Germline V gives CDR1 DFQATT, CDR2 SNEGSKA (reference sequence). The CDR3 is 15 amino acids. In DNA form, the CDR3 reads TGCAGTGCTAGTATTCTGGGTGGCGGGGGTTCACCCCTCCACTTT. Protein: CSASILGGGGSPLHF.

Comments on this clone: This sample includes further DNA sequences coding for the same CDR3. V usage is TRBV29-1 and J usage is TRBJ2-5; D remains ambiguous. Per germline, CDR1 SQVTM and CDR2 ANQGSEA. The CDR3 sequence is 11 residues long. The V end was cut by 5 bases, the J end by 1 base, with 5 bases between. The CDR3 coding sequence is TGCAGCGTTCCCGGCCAAGAGACCCAGTACTTC. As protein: CSVPGQETQYF.

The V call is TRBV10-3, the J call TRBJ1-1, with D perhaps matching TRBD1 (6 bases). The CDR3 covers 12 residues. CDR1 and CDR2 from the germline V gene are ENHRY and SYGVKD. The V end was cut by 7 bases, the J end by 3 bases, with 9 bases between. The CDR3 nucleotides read TGTGCCATCACGGCAGGGGACACTGAAGCTTTCTTT. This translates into CAITAGDTEAFF.

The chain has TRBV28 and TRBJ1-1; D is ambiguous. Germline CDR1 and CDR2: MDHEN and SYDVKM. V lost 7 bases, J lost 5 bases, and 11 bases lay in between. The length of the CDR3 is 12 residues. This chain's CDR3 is CASTENWTEAFF. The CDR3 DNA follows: TGTGCCAGCACGGAGAATTGGACTGAAGCTTTCTTT. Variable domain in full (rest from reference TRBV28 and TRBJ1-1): DVKVTQSSRYLVKRTGEKVFLECVQDMDHENMFWYRQDPGLGLRLIYFSYDVKMKEKGDIPEGYSVSREKKERFSLILESASTNQTSMYLCASTENWTEAFFGQGTRLTVV.

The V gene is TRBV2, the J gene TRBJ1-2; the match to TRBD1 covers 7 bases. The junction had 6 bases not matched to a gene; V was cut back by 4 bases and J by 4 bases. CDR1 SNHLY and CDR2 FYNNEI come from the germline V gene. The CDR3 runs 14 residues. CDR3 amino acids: CASSAGTALYGYTF. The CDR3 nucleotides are TGTGCCAGCAGTGCCGGGACAGCTCTCTATGGCTACACCTTC.

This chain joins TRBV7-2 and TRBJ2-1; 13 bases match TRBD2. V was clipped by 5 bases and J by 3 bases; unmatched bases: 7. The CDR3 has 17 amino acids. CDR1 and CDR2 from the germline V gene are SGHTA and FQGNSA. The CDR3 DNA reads TGTGCCAGCAGCACCCCGACTAGCGGGGGGAGCTACAATGAGCAGTTCTTC. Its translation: CASSTPTSGGSYNEQFF.

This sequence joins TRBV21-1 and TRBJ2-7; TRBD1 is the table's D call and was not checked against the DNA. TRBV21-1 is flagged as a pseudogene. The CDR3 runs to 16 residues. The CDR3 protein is CASSSGENRALSEQYV. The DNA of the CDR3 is TGTGCCAGCAGCAGTGGGGAGAACAGGGCACTCTCCGAGCAGTACGTC.

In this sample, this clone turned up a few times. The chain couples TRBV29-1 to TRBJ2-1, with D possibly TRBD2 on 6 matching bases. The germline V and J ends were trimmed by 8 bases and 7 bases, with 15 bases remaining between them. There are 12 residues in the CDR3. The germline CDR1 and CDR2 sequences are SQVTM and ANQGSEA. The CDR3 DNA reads TGCAGCTTTTCTTACCGGGGGAATGAGCAGTTCTTC. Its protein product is CSFSYRGNEQFF.

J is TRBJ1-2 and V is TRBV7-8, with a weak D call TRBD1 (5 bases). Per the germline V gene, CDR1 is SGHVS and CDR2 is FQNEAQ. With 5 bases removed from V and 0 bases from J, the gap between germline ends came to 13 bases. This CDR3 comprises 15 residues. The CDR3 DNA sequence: TGTGCCAGCAGCCCCGGTAGACAGACTAACTATGGCTACACCTTC. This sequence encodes CASSPGRQTNYGYTF.

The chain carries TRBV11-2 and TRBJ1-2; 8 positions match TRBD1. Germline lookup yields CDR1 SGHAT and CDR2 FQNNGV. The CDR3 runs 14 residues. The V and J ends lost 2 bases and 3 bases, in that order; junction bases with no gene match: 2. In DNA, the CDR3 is TGTGCCAGCAGCTTAAACAGGGGGGACTATGGCTACACCTTC. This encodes CASSLNRGDYGYTF.

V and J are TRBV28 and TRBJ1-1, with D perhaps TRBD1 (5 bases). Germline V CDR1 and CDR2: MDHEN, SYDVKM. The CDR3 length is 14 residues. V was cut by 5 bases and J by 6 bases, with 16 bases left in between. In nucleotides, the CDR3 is TGTGCCAGCAGTCTCATTGGGGGGTCGGCTGAAGCTTTCTTT. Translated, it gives CASSLIGGSAEAFF.

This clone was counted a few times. CDR3 nucleotides: TGTGCCAGCAAGGGACTAGACTACGAGCAGTACTTC. Translated: CASKGLDYEQYF. The gene calls are TRBV2 and TRBJ2-7; TRBD2 matches at 8 bases. Germline CDR1 reads SNHLY; CDR2 reads FYNNEI. J lost 3 bases, V lost 7 bases, and 2 bases had no gene match. This CDR3 has 12 residues.

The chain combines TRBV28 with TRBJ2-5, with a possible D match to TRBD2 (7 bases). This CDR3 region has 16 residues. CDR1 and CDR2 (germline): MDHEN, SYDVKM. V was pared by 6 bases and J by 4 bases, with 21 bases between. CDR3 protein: CASSPDGGGGTETQYF. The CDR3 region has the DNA TGTGCCAGCAGCCCTGATGGGGGGGGCGGCACAGAGACCCAGTACTTC. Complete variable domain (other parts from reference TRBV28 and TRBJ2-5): DVKVTQSSRYLVKRTGEKVFLECVQDMDHENMFWYRQDPGLGLRLIYFSYDVKMKEKGDIPEGYSVSREKKERFSLILESASTNQTSMYLCASSPDGGGGTETQYFGPGTRLLVL.

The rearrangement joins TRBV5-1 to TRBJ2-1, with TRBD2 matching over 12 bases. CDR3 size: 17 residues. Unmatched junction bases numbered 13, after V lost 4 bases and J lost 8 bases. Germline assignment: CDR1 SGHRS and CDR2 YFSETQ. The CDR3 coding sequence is TGCGCCAGCAGCGTCCGAGCAACTAGCGGGAGGTTGGATGAGCAGTTCTTC. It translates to CASSVRATSGRLDEQFF.